This T cell receptor beta chain came from a study of blood T cell repertoires in COVID-19. Study-level background: Researchers got acute and convalescent COVID-19 samples from the United States, Italy and Spain.

Enrolment of Seattle patients took place during active infection, and they were followed longitudinally. Method: immunoSEQ multiplex PCR; TCRdb's copy keeps in-frame clones and lacks some. This table holds about 89,000 clones, about four fifths found once. The TCR comes from an older man with COVID-19, enrolled during active disease. Sequencing was performed on peripheral blood.

The CDR3 DNA reads as TGTGCCACCAGCAGAGATTCTGCAGTCTACACTGAAGCTTTCTTT. Translation: CATSRDSAVYTEAFF. The rearrangement joins TRBV15 to TRBJ1-1; D is unclear. The CDR3 spans 15 residues. Germline V gene data show CDR1 as LNHNV and CDR2 as YYDKDF (reference sequence). V was pared by 0 bases and J by 3 bases, with 11 bases between.